Each of the 13 T cell receptor beta chains below was sequenced from the same sample in a study of T cell changes during pregnancy in multiple sclerosis. Profiling relied on immunoSEQ multiplex PCR, and the TCRdb table lists in-frame clones only, not all of them. The table has tens of thousands of clones, about 89% seen once. Specimen: CD4+ T cells from peripheral blood mononuclear cells, collected in the second trimester of pregnancy. Receptors were obtained from a female donor with multiple sclerosis, enrolled in a pregnancy study.

The rearrangement uses TRBV7-3 and TRBJ1-1; possibly TRBD1 for D (6 bases). CDR1 and CDR2 from the germline V gene are SGHTA and FQGTGA. V lost 5 bases, J lost 1 base, and 8 bases lay in between. CDR3 length equals 13 residues. CDR3 DNA: TGTGCCAGCAGCCTACAGGGGAACACTGAAGCTTTCTTT. Translated, it gives CASSLQGNTEAFF.

The chain joins TRBV5-1 to TRBJ2-7, with TRBD1 matching over 7 bases. This CDR3 has 18 amino acids. The germline V gene encodes CDR1 SGHRS and CDR2 YFSETQ. V shed 4 bases, J shed 3 bases, and the junction held 19 bases outside the gene matches. This CDR3 is CASSPRTGGVRTIYEQYF. The CDR3 DNA follows: TGCGCCAGCAGCCCTCGGACAGGAGGAGTGAGGACCATCTACGAGCAGTACTTC.

V and J are TRBV19 and TRBJ1-6, with D perhaps TRBD1 (5 bases). V was shortened by 6 bases and J by 16 bases, with 10 bases between the two germline ends. Germline V gene sequence: CDR1 LNHDA, CDR2 SQIVND (reference sequence). This CDR3 has 10 amino acids. The CDR3 here is CASRKQGLHF. The CDR3 DNA follows: TGTGCCAGTAGGAAGCAGGGACTCCACTTT.

V usage is TRBV7-9 and J usage is TRBJ1-5; D is unresolved. This CDR3 region has 13 residues. V was clipped by 5 bases and J by 0 bases, with 5 bases between them. Germline V gene sequence: CDR1 SEHNR, CDR2 FQNEAQ (reference sequence). Here the CDR3 reads CASSQDSNQPQHF. DNA for the CDR3: TGTGCCAGCAGCCAGGATAGCAATCAGCCCCAGCATTTT.

V gene TRBV19 combines with J gene TRBJ2-7; TRBD1 matches 8 bases. CDR3 length equals 15 residues. The ends lost 4 bases at V and 2 bases at J; junction bases unmatched: 7. The V gene's germline CDR1 is LNHDA and CDR2 SQIVND (reference sequence). The CDR3 DNA sequence: TGTGCCAGTAGTAGGGAGGACAGGGCGGCCTACGAGCAGTACTTC. It yields the protein CASSREDRAAYEQYF. Complete variable domain (other parts from reference TRBV19 and TRBJ2-7): DGGITQSPKYLFRKEGQNVTLSCEQNLNHDAMYWYRQDPGQGLRLIYYSQIVNDFQKGDIAEGYSVSREKKESFPLTVTSAQKNPTAFYLCASSREDRAAYEQYFGPGTRLTVT.

V is TRBV11-3 and J is TRBJ2-2; maybe TRBD1 (5 bases). The CDR3 extends over 14 amino acids. Germline CDR1 SGHNT, CDR2 YENEEA. Trimming shortened V by 5 bases and J by 0 bases, and 7 bases separated the two germline ends. As DNA, the CDR3 is TGTGCCAGCAGCAAGGGGTCGAACACCGGGGAGCTGTTTTTT. Protein product: CASSKGSNTGELFF.

The chain uses TRBV4-1 and TRBJ2-1, with D perhaps matching TRBD1 (6 bases). This CDR3 is 17 amino acids long. V shed 0 bases and J shed 5 bases, with 17 bases lying between them. Germline-derived CDR1 and CDR2 are MGHRA and YSYEKL. CDR3 nucleotides: TGCGCCAGCAGCCAAGATCTAAACAGGGTGGACGACAATGAGCAGTTCTTC. Its translation is CASSQDLNRVDDNEQFF.

The J gene is TRBJ2-1, the V gene TRBV30, with TRBD2 identical over 7 bases. V shed 2 bases and J 9 bases; nucleotides not matched to a gene: 10. The CDR3 spans 14 residues. Per the germline V gene, CDR1 is GTSNPN and CDR2 is SVGIG (reference sequence). CDR3 region: CAWSLSGALGEQFF. CDR3 bases: TGTGCCTGGAGTCTAAGCGGGGCCCTGGGTGAGCAGTTCTTC.

The DNA of the CDR3 is TGTGCCAGCAGCTTAGATTCGGGCTACGAGCAGTACTTC. This codes for CASSLDSGYEQYF. The rearrangement joins TRBV7-3 to TRBJ2-7; no clear D gene. V shed 2 bases and J shed 3 bases, with 8 bases lying between them. Germline CDR1 reads SGHTA; CDR2 reads FQGTGA. The CDR3 covers 13 residues.

The chain carries TRBV29-1 and TRBJ2-5, with TRBD1 as a possible D gene (6 bases). The V gene lost 7 bases and the J gene lost 6 bases, with 12 bases spanning the gap. Germline V gene lookup returns CDR1 SQVTM and CDR2 ANQGSEA. This CDR3 spans 11 amino acids. CDR3 protein: CSAGQGKTQYF. CDR3 sequence (DNA): TGCAGCGCGGGTCAGGGGAAGACCCAGTACTTC.

The gene calls are TRBV4-1 and TRBJ2-7; 9 bases match TRBD1. The CDR3 loop spans 16 amino acids. The germline gives CDR1 MGHRA, CDR2 YSYEKL. Trimming took 0 bases from V and 4 from J; bases not matched to a gene: 7. The chain's CDR3 is CASSQEKTGGRYEQYF. DNA of the CDR3: TGCGCCAGCAGCCAAGAGAAGACAGGGGGAAGGTACGAGCAGTACTTC.

There are a few counts of this clone. The gene calls are TRBV19 and TRBJ1-5; maybe TRBD1 (6 bases). Looked up from germline, CDR1 is LNHDA and CDR2 is SQIVND (reference sequence). V was pared by 6 bases and J by 2 bases, with 11 bases between. The CDR3 totals 14 residues. The CDR3 bases are TGTGCCAGTAGGTCGTACAGGGGCAATCAGCCCCAGCATTTT. Amino acid sequence: CASRSYRGNQPQHF.

The genes are TRBV7-2 and TRBJ2-7, with a tentative D call TRBD2 (7 bases). Deletions cut 4 bases from V and 6 bases from J, with 16 bases between. Germline V gene sequence: CDR1 SGHTA, CDR2 FQGNSA. The CDR3 has 14 residues. For the CDR3, the DNA is TGTGCCAGCAGCTCCGGGGGGATAGGGGGCGAGCAGTACTTC. This encodes CASSSGGIGGEQYF.